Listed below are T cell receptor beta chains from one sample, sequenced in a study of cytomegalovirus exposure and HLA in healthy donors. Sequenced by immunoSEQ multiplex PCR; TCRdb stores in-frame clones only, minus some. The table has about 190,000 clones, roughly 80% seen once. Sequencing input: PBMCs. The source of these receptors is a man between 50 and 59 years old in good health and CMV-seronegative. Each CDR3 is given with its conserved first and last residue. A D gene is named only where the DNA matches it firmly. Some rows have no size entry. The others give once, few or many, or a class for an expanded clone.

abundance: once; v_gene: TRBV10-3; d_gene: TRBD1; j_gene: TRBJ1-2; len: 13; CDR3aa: CAISEQGAYGYTF; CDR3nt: TGTGCCATCAGTGAGCAGGGGGCCTATGGCTACACCTTC
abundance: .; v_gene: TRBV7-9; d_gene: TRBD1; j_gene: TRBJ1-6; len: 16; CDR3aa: CASSFVSGGYNSPLHF; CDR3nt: TGTGCCAGCAGCTTCGTTTCAGGGGGTTATAATTCACCCCTCCACTTT
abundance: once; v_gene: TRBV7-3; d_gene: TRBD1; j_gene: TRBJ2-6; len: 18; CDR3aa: CASNPTGALSSGANVLTF; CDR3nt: TGTGCCAGCAACCCTACAGGGGCCCTAAGCTCTGGGGCCAACGTCCTGACTTTC
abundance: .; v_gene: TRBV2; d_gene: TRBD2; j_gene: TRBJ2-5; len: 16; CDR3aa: CASRILAGGRGETQYF; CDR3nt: TGTGCCAGCAGGATCCTAGCGGGGGGGCGAGGCGAGACCCAGTACTTC
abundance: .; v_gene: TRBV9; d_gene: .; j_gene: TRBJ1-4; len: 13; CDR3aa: CASSPTGNEKLFF; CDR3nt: TGTGCCAGCAGCCCCACAGGGAATGAAAAACTGTTTTTT
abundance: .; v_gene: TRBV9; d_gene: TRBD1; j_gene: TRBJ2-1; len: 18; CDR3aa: CASSPTPPGTEKLNEQFF; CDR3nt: TGTGCCAGCAGTCCCACCCCGCCCGGGACAGAAAAGCTTAATGAGCAGTTCTTC
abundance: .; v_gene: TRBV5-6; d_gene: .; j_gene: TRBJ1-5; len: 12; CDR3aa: CASSPLGGPQHF; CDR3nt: TGTGCCAGCAGCCCATTGGGGGGGCCCCAGCATTTT
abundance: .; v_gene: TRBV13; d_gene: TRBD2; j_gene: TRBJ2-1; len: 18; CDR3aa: CASSLRGETSGAYNEQFF; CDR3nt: TGTGCCAGCAGCTTAAGGGGAGAGACTAGCGGGGCTTACAATGAGCAGTTCTTC
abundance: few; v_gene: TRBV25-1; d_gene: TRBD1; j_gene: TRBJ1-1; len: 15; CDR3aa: CASSESRKGATEAFF; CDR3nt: TGTGCCAGCAGTGAATCGCGAAAGGGGGCCACTGAAGCTTTCTTT
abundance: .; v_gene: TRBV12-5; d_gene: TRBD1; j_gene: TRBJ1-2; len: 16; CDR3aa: CASGLVPPRTGYGYTF; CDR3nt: TGTGCTAGTGGTTTGGTCCCACCACGGACAGGCTATGGCTACACCTTC
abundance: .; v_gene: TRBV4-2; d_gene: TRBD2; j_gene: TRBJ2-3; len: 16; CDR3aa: CASSQDDSGGADTQYF; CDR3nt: TGTGCCAGCAGCCAAGACGACAGCGGGGGGGCAGATACGCAGTATTTT
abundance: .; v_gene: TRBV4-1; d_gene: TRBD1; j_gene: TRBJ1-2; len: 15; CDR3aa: CASSRPLTGDYGYTF; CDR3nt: TGCGCCAGCAGCCGACCACTCACAGGGGACTATGGCTACACCTTC
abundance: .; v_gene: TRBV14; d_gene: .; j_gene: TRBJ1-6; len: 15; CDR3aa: CASSRGGVRGSPLHF; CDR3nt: TGTGCCAGCAGCCGGGGTGGGGTGAGAGGGTCACCCCTCCACTTT
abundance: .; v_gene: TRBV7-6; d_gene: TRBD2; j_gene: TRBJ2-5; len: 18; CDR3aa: CASSLSGLAGETQETQYF; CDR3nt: TGTGCCAGCAGCTTATCGGGACTAGCGGGGGAGACCCAAGAGACCCAGTACTTC
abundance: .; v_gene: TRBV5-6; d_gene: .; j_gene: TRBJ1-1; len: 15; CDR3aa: CASSLVQGTNTEAFF; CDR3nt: TGTGCCAGCAGCTTGGTTCAGGGGACAAACACTGAAGCTTTCTTT
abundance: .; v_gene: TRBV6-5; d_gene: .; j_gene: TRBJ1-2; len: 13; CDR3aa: CASSYSDGSGYTF; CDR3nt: TGTGCCAGCAGTTACTCAGACGGGAGTGGCTACACCTTC
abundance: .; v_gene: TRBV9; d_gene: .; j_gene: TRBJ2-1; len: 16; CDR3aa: CASSFSGGVSYNEQFF; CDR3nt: TGTGCCAGCAGCTTCTCCGGCGGGGTCTCCTACAATGAGCAGTTCTTC
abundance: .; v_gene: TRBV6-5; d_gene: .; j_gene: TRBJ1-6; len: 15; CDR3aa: CASRPGMAAVPPLHF; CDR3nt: TGTGCCAGCAGACCAGGGATGGCAGCCGTTCCACCCCTCCACTTT